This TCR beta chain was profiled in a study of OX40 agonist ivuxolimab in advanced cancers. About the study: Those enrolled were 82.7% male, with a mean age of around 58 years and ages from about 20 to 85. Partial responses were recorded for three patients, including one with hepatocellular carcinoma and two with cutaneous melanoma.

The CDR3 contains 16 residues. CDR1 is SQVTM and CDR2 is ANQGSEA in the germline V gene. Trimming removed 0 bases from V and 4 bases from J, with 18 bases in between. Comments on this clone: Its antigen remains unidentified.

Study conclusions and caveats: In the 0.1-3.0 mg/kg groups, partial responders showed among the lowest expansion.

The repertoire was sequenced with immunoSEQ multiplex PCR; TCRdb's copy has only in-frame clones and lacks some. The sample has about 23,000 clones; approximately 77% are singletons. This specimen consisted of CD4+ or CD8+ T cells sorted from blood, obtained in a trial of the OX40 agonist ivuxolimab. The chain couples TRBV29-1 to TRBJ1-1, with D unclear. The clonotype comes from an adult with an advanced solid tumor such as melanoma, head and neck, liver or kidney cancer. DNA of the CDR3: TGCAGCGTTGAAGATTGGGGTGTCTTTAAGGGCACTGAAGCTTTCTTT. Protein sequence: CSVEDWGVFKGTEAFF.